This paragraph reports one T cell receptor beta chain. Its antigen is not known. Germline CDR1 and CDR2: MNHEY and SVGAGI. The ends lost 4 bases at V and 7 bases at J; junction bases unmatched: 4. CDR3 length: 14 amino acids. Repertoires were generated with immunoSEQ multiplex PCR, while TCRdb's copy carries only in-frame clones and drops some. Of some 140,000 clones listed, about four fifths are singletons. These data belong to a study of T cell responses to AZD1222 COVID-19 vaccine. Study findings and constraints: As reported, nearly half of all spike-specific TCRs target variant regions that are unmutated. Clonal diversity was possibly underestimated, and white British individuals and females predominated among donors. Repertoires were obtained solely post-peak T cell response.

The clonotype was recovered from an adult in good health. The source material was peripheral blood, sampled on day 0 of AZD1222 vaccination. This chain uses TRBV6-5 with TRBJ1-1; TRBD1 matches 12 bases. The CDR3: CASSSWDRGHEAFF. The CDR3 DNA sequence: TGTGCCAGCAGTTCTTGGGACAGGGGGCATGAAGCTTTCTTT.